A single sample is the source of the 21 T cell receptor beta chains below, sequenced in a study of siplizumab effects on memory and regulatory T cells (dated by TCRdb to the late 2010s). Libraries were prepared through the immunoSEQ multiplex PCR assay. The source is immuneACCESS, and TCRdb retained only in-frame sequences with V and J called. Part of the clones is not carried over; for the studies checked, unresolved V genes explain less than half of this, and the remainder is unexplained. For this sample there are roughly 62,000 clones; roughly 85% appear just once. The ten largest make up over 0.4% of the sample. Sequences were obtained from memory CD4+ T cells sorted from blood. The cell subset or site label of this sample denotes: unstimulated CD4+ memory T cells. These receptors all come from a human donor in good health.

The chain combines TRBV2 with TRBJ1-2, with a weak D call TRBD1 (6 bases). The V end was cut by 7 bases, the J end by 3 bases, with 12 bases between. Germline V gene data show CDR1 as SNHLY and CDR2 as FYNNEI. The CDR3 runs 13 residues. CDR3 region: CASTEDRHYGYTF. The DNA for the CDR3 is TGTGCCAGCACGGAGGACAGACACTATGGCTACACCTTC.

This sequence joins TRBV6-5 and TRBJ1-2; D is perhaps TRBD1 (5 bases). The CDR3 consists of 14 residues. In germline, CDR1 is MNHEY, CDR2 SVGAGI. Trimming cost V 6 bases and J 5 bases, with 16 bases left between them. The CDR3, as DNA: TGTGCCAGCAGAAGTTCAGGGAGGGCGTATGGCTACACCTTC. It codes for CASRSSGRAYGYTF.

The V gene is TRBV6-5, the J gene TRBJ1-6; D possibly corresponds to TRBD1 (6 bases). CDR1 and CDR2 (germline): MNHEY, SVGAGI. With 6 bases removed from V and 7 bases from J, the gap between germline ends came to 13 bases. The CDR3 has 14 residues. As DNA, the CDR3 is TGTGCCAGCAGCTACGGACAGCTCAATTCACCCCTCCACTTT. Translated: CASSYGQLNSPLHF.

This sequence joins TRBV7-9 and TRBJ2-7; no definite D call. V was trimmed by 3 bases and J by 7 bases, leaving 10 bases between them. The CDR3 sequence is 12 residues long. CDR1 SEHNR and CDR2 FQNEAQ come from the germline V gene (reference sequence). The CDR3 bases are TGTGCCAGCAGCTTGATGGTGAGAGAGCAGTACTTC. Its protein is CASSLMVREQYF. Full variable domain (rest looked up from reference TRBV7-9 and TRBJ2-7): DTGVSQNPRHKITKRGQNVTFRCDPISEHNRLYWYRQTLGQGPEFLTYFQNEAQLEKSRLLSDRFSAERPKGSFSTLEIQRTEQGDSAMYLCASSLMVREQYFGPGTRLTVT.

This clone was recorded a few times. The chain is built from TRBV2 and TRBJ1-5, with TRBD1 identical over 9 bases. Germline CDR1 SNHLY, CDR2 FYNNEI. The CDR3 has 14 amino acids. V gave up 3 bases and J gave up 4 bases; unmatched junction bases: 1. This chain's CDR3 is CASSEGQGNQPQHF. DNA of the CDR3: TGTGCCAGCAGTGAGGGACAGGGAAATCAGCCCCAGCATTTT.

V and J are TRBV2 and TRBJ2-2; 7 bases align to TRBD1. V was clipped by 10 bases and J by 1 base; unmatched bases: 6. Germline V gives CDR1 SNHLY, CDR2 FYNNEI. The CDR3 spans 14 residues. The CDR3 spells CATFQGENTGELFF. CDR3 DNA: TGTGCCACTTTCCAGGGGGAGAACACCGGGGAGCTGTTTTTT.

This chain joins TRBV11-2 and TRBJ2-1; 12 nucleotides agree with TRBD2. Germline V gene data show CDR1 as SGHAT and CDR2 as FQNNGV. CDR3 length: 15 residues. The junction had 2 bases not matched to a gene; V was cut back by 4 bases and J by 4 bases. CDR3 sequence reads: CASSWTSGEYNEQFF. For the CDR3, the DNA is TGTGCCAGCAGCTGGACTAGCGGGGAATACAATGAGCAGTTCTTC.

The sample holds a few counts of this clone. The gene calls are TRBV6-6 and TRBJ1-5; 9 nucleotides match TRBD1. Germline V gene data show CDR1 as MNHNY and CDR2 as SVGAGI (reference sequence). V lost 5 bases, J lost 4 bases, and 9 bases stayed unmatched. This CDR3 spans 16 amino acids. CDR3 in amino acids: CASSITGGGGNQPQHF. The CDR3 DNA reads TGTGCCAGCAGTATCACAGGGGGCGGCGGTAATCAGCCCCAGCATTTT.

CDR3 bases: TGTGCCTGGAGTTCATATGGGACTACAACTAATGAAAAACTGTTTTTT. Translated: CAWSSYGTTTNEKLFF. The chain recombines TRBV30 with TRBJ1-4; tentative D call: TRBD1 (5 bases). This CDR3 has 16 residues. Trimming removed 2 bases at V and 0 bases at J, with 13 bases between. CDR1 GTSNPN and CDR2 SVGIG come from the germline V gene (reference sequence). Full variable domain (rest looked up from reference TRBV30 and TRBJ1-4): SQTIHQWPATLVQPVGSPLSLECTVEGTSNPNLYWYRQAAGRGLQLLFYSVGIGQISSEVPQNLSASRPQDRQFILSSKKLLLSDSGFYLCAWSSYGTTTNEKLFFGSGTQLSVL.

The chain links TRBV9 to TRBJ2-7, with D maybe TRBD2 (5 bases). Per germline, CDR1 SGDLS and CDR2 YYNGEE. This CDR3 is built from 16 residues. Deletions cut 0 bases from V and 1 base from J, with 14 bases between. The CDR3, as DNA: TGTGCCAGCAGCGTAGCGGCGGACCGAGGGTCCTACGAGCAGTACTTC. It yields the protein CASSVAADRGSYEQYF.

A single count supports this clone. The CDR3 DNA reads TGTGCCAGTAGTTTGGGTTTTGGACAGCAAGAGACCCAGTACTTC. Translation: CASSLGFGQQETQYF. This sequence joins TRBV19 and TRBJ2-5; D may be TRBD1 (6 bases). CDR1 LNHDA and CDR2 SQIVND come from the germline V gene (reference sequence). CDR3 length: 15 residues. Trimming took off 5 bases at V and 2 bases at J, with 15 bases between the two ends.

This clone was counted only a few times. The V and J genes are TRBV27 and TRBJ1-1, with 7 positions matching TRBD1. The junction had 10 bases not matched to a gene; V was cut back by 6 bases and J by 0 bases. The CDR3 contains 16 residues. The germline V gene has CDR1 MNHEY and CDR2 SMNVEV (reference sequence). The CDR3: CASRKGTAPMNTEAFF. The CDR3 DNA follows: TGTGCCAGCAGGAAAGGGACAGCTCCCATGAACACTGAAGCTTTCTTT.

V usage is TRBV25-1 and J usage is TRBJ1-2; D might be TRBD1 (5 bases). Germline CDR1 is MGHDK and CDR2 is SYGVNS. The ends were cut back, 5 bases at V and 7 bases at J, with 11 bases in the middle. The CDR3 runs 12 residues. The CDR3 nucleotides read TGTGCCAGCAGTCTGGGGGGGTTTGGCTACACCTTC. It is translated as CASSLGGFGYTF.

This sequence joins TRBV5-1 and TRBJ2-1; 11 positions agree with TRBD2. This CDR3 is built from 15 residues. Germline V CDR1 and CDR2: SGHRS, YFSETQ. Trimming at V came to 4 bases and at J to 2 bases, leaving 2 bases not matched to a gene. The CDR3, as DNA: TGCGCCAGCAGCGTTAGCGGGGGGGCCTACAATGAGCAGTTCTTC. It encodes CASSVSGGAYNEQFF. Looking up the rest from reference TRBV5-1 and TRBJ2-1 gives the full variable domain: KAGVTQTPRYLIKTRGQQVTLSCSPISGHRSVSWYQQTPGQGLQFLFEYFSETQRNKGNFPGRFSGRQFSNSRSEMNVSTLELGDSALYLCASSVSGGAYNEQFFGPGTRLTVL.

CDR3 sequence reads: CASKEGTGDTQYF. CDR3 sequence (DNA): TGCGCCAGCAAGGAAGGGACGGGGGATACGCAGTATTTT. This rearrangement joins TRBV5-1 to TRBJ2-3, with D possibly being TRBD1 or TRBD2 (5 bases each). V lost 6 bases and J lost 6, with 14 bases in between. This CDR3 is built from 13 residues. CDR1 SGHRS and CDR2 YFSETQ come from the germline V gene.

This clone was detected only a few times. The sample contains more than one DNA sequence encoding this CDR3. The CDR3 region has the DNA TGTGCCAGCAGCTTAAGGGCGCAGCTTAGCAATCAGCCCCAGCATTTT. It encodes CASSLRAQLSNQPQHF. This rearrangement joins TRBV7-2 to TRBJ1-5; D is uncertain. CDR3 length: 16 residues. Germline V lookup: CDR1 SGHTA, CDR2 FQGNSA. V was clipped by 2 bases and J by 0 bases, with 11 bases between them. The full variable domain, with the rest looked up from reference TRBV7-2 and TRBJ1-5, is GAGVSQSPSNKVTEKGKDVELRCDPISGHTALYWYRQSLGQGLEFLIYFQGNSAPDKSGLPSDRFSAERTGGSVSTLTIQRTQQEDSAVYLCASSLRAQLSNQPQHFGDGTRLSIL.

This chain joins TRBV5-1 and TRBJ2-5; D unclear. V lost 2 bases and J lost 3, with 8 bases in between. In germline, CDR1 is SGHRS, CDR2 YFSETQ. The CDR3 is 13 residues long. The DNA for the CDR3 is TGCGCCAGCAGCTTAGGCGTGGAAGAGACCCAGTACTTC. This encodes CASSLGVEETQYF.

The genes are TRBV28 and TRBJ2-3; D gene unclear. Trimming stripped 6 bases from V and 6 bases from J, with 16 bases between. CDR3 size: 14 residues. Germline V gene lookup returns CDR1 MDHEN and CDR2 SYDVKM. DNA for the CDR3: TGTGCCAGCAGGGGCTACATGGGGTCCGATACGCAGTATTTT. It translates to CASRGYMGSDTQYF.

The chain has TRBV27 and TRBJ1-1, with 7 bases that match TRBD1. Trimming removed 5 bases from V and 5 bases from J; junction bases left unmatched: 5. The CDR3 covers 13 residues. Germline V gene data show CDR1 as MNHEY and CDR2 as SMNVEV (reference sequence). This CDR3 is CASSPLQGTEAFF. The CDR3 DNA reads as TGTGCCAGCAGTCCTCTACAGGGGACTGAAGCTTTCTTT.

The rearrangement uses TRBV7-4 and TRBJ2-3; 9 bases align to TRBD2. The CDR3 runs 17 residues. The ends lost 0 bases at V and 5 bases at J; junction bases unmatched: 9. Germline CDR1 SGHVT, CDR2 SQSDAQ. The CDR3 DNA reads TGTGCCAGCAGCTTAGCCAAGCGGGGGGATAGTGTAGATACGCAGTATTTT. Translation: CASSLAKRGDSVDTQYF.

The chain employs TRBV30 and TRBJ2-1; 7 nucleotides agree with TRBD2. CDR1 is GTSNPN, CDR2 SVGIG, per germline (reference sequence). The CDR3 consists of 14 residues. Unmatched junction bases numbered 4, after V lost 3 bases and J lost 2 bases. The CDR3 loop is CAWRTGGTYNEQFF. Written as DNA, the CDR3 is TGTGCCTGGAGAACGGGGGGTACCTACAATGAGCAGTTCTTC.